This T cell receptor (beta chain) was recorded in a study of T cell responses to AZD1222 COVID-19 vaccine. Clones were read by immunoSEQ multiplex PCR, and TCRdb kept only the in-frame ones, dropping some. Here the sample spans 180,000 or so clones, less than 90% being singletons. The sequenced sample was peripheral blood, obtained on day 0 of AZD1222 vaccination. This TCR derives from an adult in good health.

The DNA of the CDR3 is TGTGCCAGCAGTGTCGACGGCGGGGTGAACACTGAAGCTTTCTTT. Translating gives CASSVDGGVNTEAFF. The V and J genes are TRBV28 and TRBJ1-1; D remains unclear. The CDR3 is made up of 15 amino acids. V dropped 5 bases and J dropped 0 bases, with 13 bases sitting between them. Germline CDR1 and CDR2: MDHEN and SYDVKM.